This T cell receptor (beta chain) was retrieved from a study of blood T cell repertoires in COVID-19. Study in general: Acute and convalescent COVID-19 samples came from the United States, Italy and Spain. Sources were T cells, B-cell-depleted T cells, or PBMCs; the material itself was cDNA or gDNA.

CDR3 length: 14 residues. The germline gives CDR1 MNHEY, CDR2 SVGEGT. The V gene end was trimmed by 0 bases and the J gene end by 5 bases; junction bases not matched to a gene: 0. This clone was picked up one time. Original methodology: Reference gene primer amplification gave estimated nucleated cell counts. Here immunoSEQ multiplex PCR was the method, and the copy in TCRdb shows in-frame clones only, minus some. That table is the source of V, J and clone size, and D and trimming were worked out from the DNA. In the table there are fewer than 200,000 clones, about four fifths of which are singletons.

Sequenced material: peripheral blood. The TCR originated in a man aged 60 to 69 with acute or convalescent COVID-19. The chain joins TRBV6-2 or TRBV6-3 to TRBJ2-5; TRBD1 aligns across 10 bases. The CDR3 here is CASSYSDRGETQYF. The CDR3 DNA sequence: TGTGCCAGCAGTTACTCGGACAGGGGGGAGACCCAGTACTTC.